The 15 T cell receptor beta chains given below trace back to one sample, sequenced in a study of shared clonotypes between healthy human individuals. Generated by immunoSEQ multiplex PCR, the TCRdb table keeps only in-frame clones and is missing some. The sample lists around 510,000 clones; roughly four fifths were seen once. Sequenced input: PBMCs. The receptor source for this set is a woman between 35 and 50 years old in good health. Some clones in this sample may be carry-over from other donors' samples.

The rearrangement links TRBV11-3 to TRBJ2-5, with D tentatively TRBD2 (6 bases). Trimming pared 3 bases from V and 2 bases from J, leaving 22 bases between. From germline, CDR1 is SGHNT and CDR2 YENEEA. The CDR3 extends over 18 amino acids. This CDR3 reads CASSFLGASGSGQETQYF. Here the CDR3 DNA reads TGTGCCAGCAGCTTCTTAGGGGCGAGCGGGTCTGGGCAAGAGACCCAGTACTTC.

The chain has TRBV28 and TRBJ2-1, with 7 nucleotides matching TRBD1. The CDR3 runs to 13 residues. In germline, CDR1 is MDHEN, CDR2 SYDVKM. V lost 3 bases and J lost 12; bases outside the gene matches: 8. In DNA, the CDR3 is TGTGCCAGCAGTTTTGGTACCGGGACAGCGCAGTTCTTC. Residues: CASSFGTGTAQFF.

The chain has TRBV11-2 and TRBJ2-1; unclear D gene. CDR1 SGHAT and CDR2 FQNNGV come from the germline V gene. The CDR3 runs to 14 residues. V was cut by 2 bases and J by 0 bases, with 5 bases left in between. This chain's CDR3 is CASSLQSSYNEQFF. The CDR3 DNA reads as TGTGCCAGCAGCTTACAGAGCTCCTACAATGAGCAGTTCTTC.

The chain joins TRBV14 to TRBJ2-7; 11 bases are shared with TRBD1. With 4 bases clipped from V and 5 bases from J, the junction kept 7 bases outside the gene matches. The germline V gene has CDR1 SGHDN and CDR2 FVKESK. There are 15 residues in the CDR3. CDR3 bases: TGTGCCAGCAGCCTCCTGGGACAGGGGGTCGACGAGCAGTACTTC. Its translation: CASSLLGQGVDEQYF.

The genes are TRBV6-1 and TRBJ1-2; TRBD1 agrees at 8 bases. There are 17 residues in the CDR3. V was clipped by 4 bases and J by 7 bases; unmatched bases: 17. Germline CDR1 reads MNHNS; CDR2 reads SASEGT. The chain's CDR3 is CASSVMAGGPLDGGYTF. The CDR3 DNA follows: TGTGCCAGCAGTGTAATGGCAGGGGGCCCGTTGGATGGTGGCTACACCTTC.

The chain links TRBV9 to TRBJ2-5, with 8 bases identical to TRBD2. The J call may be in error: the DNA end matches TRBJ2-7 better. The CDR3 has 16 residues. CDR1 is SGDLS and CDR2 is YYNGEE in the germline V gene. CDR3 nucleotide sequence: TGTGCCAGCAGCGTAGGGGTAAGCGGGAGCCTCCACGAGCAGTACTTC. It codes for CASSVGVSGSLHEQYF.

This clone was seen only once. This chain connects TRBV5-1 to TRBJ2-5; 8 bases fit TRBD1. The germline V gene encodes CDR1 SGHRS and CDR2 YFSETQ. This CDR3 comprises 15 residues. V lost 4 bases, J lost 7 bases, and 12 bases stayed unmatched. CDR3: CASSPGQAGVGTQYF. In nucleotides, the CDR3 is TGCGCCAGCAGCCCGGGACAGGCCGGAGTGGGGACCCAGTACTTC. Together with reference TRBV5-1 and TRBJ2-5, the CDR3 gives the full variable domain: KAGVTQTPRYLIKTRGQQVTLSCSPISGHRSVSWYQQTPGQGLQFLFEYFSETQRNKGNFPGRFSGRQFSNSRSEMNVSTLELGDSALYLCASSPGQAGVGTQYFGPGTRLLVL.

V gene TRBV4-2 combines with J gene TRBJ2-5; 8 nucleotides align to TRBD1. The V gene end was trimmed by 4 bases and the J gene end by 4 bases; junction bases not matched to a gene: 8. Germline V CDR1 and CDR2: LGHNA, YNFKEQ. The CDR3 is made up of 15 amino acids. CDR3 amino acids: CASSPDRDGRETQYF. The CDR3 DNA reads TGTGCCAGCAGCCCGGACAGGGACGGCCGAGAGACCCAGTACTTC.

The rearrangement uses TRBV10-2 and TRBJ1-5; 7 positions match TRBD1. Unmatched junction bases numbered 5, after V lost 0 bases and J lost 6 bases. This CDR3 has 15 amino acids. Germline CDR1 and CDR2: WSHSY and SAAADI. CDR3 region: CASSESPGGAQPQHF. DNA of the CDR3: TGCGCCAGCAGTGAGTCCCCAGGGGGGGCTCAGCCCCAGCATTTT.

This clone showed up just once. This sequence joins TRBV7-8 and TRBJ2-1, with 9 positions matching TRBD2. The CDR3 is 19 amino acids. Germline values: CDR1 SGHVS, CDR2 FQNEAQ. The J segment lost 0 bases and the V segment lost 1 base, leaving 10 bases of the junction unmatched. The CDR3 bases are TGTGCCAGCAGCTTAGTTTGGACTAGCGCTAGCAGCTCCTACAATGAGCAGTTCTTC. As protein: CASSLVWTSASSSYNEQFF. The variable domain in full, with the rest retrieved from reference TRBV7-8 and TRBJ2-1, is GAGVSQSPRYKVAKRGQDVALRCDPISGHVSLFWYQQALGQGPEFLTYFQNEAQLDKSGLPSDRFFAERPEGSVSTLKIQRTQQEDSAVYLCASSLVWTSASSSYNEQFFGPGTRLTVL.

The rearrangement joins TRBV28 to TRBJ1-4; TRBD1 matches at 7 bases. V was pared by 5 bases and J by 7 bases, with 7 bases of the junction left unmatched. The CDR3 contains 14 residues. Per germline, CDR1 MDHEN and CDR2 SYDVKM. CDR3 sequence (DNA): TGTGCCAGCAGTCTAAGACAGGGCACTGAAAAACTGTTTTTT. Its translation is CASSLRQGTEKLFF. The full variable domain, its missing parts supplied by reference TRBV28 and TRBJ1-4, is DVKVTQSSRYLVKRTGEKVFLECVQDMDHENMFWYRQDPGLGLRLIYFSYDVKMKEKGDIPEGYSVSREKKERFSLILESASTNQTSMYLCASSLRQGTEKLFFGSGTQLSVL.

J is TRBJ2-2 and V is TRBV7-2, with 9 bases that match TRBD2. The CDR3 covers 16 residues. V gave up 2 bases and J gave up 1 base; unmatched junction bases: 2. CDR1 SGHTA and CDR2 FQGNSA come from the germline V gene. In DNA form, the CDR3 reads TGTGCCAGCAGCTTACTGACTAGCGGGAACACCGGGGAGCTGTTTTTT. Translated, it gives CASSLLTSGNTGELFF.

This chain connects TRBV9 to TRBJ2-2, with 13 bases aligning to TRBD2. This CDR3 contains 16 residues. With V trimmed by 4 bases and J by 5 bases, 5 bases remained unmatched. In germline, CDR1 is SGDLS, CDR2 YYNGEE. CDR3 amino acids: CASSTGLAGVTGELFF. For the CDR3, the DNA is TGTGCCAGCAGCACCGGACTAGCGGGAGTAACCGGGGAGCTGTTTTTT.

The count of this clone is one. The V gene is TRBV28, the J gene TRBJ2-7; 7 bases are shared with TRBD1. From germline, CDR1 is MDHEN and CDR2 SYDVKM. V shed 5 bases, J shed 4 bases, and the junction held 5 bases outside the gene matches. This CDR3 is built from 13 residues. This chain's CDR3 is CASSPRTGYEQYF. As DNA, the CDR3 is TGTGCCAGCAGTCCCCGGACAGGTTACGAGCAGTACTTC.

The chain's CDR3 is CASSLERAGTDTQYF. The CDR3 nucleotides read TGTGCCAGCAGCTTGGAAAGGGCTGGCACAGATACGCAGTATTTT. J is TRBJ2-3 and V is TRBV5-4; D call uncertain. Germline CDR1 is SGHNT and CDR2 is YYREEE (reference sequence). The CDR3 loop spans 15 amino acids. Trimming stripped 0 bases from V and 1 base from J, with 9 bases between. Supplemented by reference TRBV5-4 and TRBJ2-3, the full variable domain reads ETGVTQSPTHLIKTRGQQVTLRCSSQSGHNTVSWYQQALGQGPQFIFQYYREEENGRGNFPPRFSGLQFPNYSSELNVNALELDDSALYLCASSLERAGTDTQYFGPGTRLTVL.